This TCR beta chain was retrieved from a study of T-cell memory formation after mild COVID-19. This clonotype has a count of ten or more. The CDR3 sequence is 13 residues long. Between the trimmed V and J ends, which lost 4 bases and 3 bases, there was a span of 12 bases. The germline CDR1 and CDR2 sequences are DFQATT and SNEGSKA (reference sequence). TCRdb itself ran the 5' RACE reads through MiXCR, one entry per CDR3 protein. The sample holds approximately 150,000 distinct CDR3 sequences, about a fifth seen once. The sample was PBMCs or a T cell subset sorted from them (not recorded which). This rearrangement joins TRBV20-1 to TRBJ2-5, with D possibly TRBD1 on 5 matching bases. The receptor was isolated from an adult woman who had mild COVID-19 (a few samples of this study predate the infection). Cell type and time point are not known. CDR3 nucleotide sequence: TGCAGTGCTAACAGGCCCCAGAAAGAGACCCAGTACTTC. This gives the protein CSANRPQKETQYF.